A selection of T cell receptor beta chains follows, all from one sample in a study of blood T cells in healthy people across ages. TCRdb ran MiXCR on the 5' RACE reads and lists one entry per CDR3 protein. The sample has approximately 800,000 distinct CDR3 sequences, around 36% seen once. Sequencing was done on a sample of blood. The receptors were sampled from a young man in good health. The CDR3 runs from the conserved cysteine through the conserved F or W. The D gene is left open where the match is weak. Size tells how often a clone was seen (once, few, many) or the class of an expanded clone, and some rows leave it out.

many	TRBV5-5	TRBJ2-4	NA	TGTGCCAGCAGCTTTGGTGTAGCCAAAAACATTCAGTACTTC	CASSFGVAKNIQYF
NA	TRBV5-1	TRBJ2-5	TRBD2	TGCGCCAGCAGCTTGGGCACTAGCGCAGCCCAAGAGACCCAGTACTTC	CASSLGTSAAQETQYF
NA	TRBV6-2/TRBV6-3	TRBJ2-5	NA	TGTGCCAGCAGTAACGGTATCCACGGAGAGACCCAGTACTTC	CASSNGIHGETQYF
NA	TRBV4-3	TRBJ1-4	TRBD1	TGCGCCAGCAGCCAAGACAGGGGGCCCAACGTGGAAAAACTGTTTTTT	CASSQDRGPNVEKLFF
NA	TRBV3-1	TRBJ2-1	TRBD2	TGTGCCAGCAGCCAAGGCGTAGCGGGGGCCTACAATGAGCAGTTCTTC	CASSQGVAGAYNEQFF
NA	TRBV6-2/TRBV6-3	TRBJ2-2	TRBD1	TGTGCCAGCAGACAGGGGACCGGGGAGCTGTTTTTT	CASRQGTGELFF
NA	TRBV6-8	TRBJ2-3	NA	TGTGCCAGCAACACGAGTCCCGACAGGGAGGGGGCAGATACGCAGTATTTT	CASNTSPDREGADTQYF
NA	TRBV7-2	TRBJ2-7	TRBD1	TGTGCCAGCACCTATTCCAGGGGGCAGGGTTTCTACGAGCAGTACTTC	CASTYSRGQGFYEQYF
NA	TRBV5-1	TRBJ2-3	TRBD2	TGCGCCAGCAGCCCTCGGGACAATGACCACCTAGCGGGTCCCCACACAGATACGCAGTATTTT	CASSPRDNDHLAGPHTDTQYF
NA	TRBV5-5	TRBJ2-5	TRBD1	TGTGCCAGCAGCTTGGACGGGACAGGGACGTTCCAAGAGACCCAGTACTTC	CASSLDGTGTFQETQYF
many	TRBV25-1	TRBJ1-2	NA	TGTGCCAGCAGTGAATCGACCACAGGGTGTCTCTACACCTTC	CASSESTTGCLYTF
few	TRBV11-2	TRBJ2-7	NA	TGTGCCAGCAGCTTAGGGACAACTAGCTCCTACGAGCAGTACTTC	CASSLGTTSSYEQYF
many	TRBV12-3/TRBV12-4	TRBJ1-4	NA	TGTGCCAGCAGTCCGAGGACAGCAACTAATGAAAAACTGTTTTTT	CASSPRTATNEKLFF
few	TRBV7-9	TRBJ2-3	NA	TGTGCCAGCAGCTCCTCTAGCGCAACAGATACGCAGTATTTT	CASSSSSATDTQYF